These T cell receptor beta chains were read from a single sample in a study of human T cells and chemical hapten exposure. Each CDR3 protein gets one entry after TCRdb re-called the RACE reads with MiXCR. This table holds about 73,000 distinct CDR3 sequences, 8.5% found once. Sequences were derived from whole blood, sampled in connection with sensitization to the hapten diphenylcyclopropenone (DPC). The receptor set was obtained from a woman aged 50 to 60 with alopecia areata. Some clones in this sample may be carry-over from other donors' samples. The CDR3 runs from the conserved cysteine through the conserved F or W. A D gene is named only where the DNA matches it firmly. Clone size, where shown, is once, few, many, or a class for clones that have expanded.

V: TRBV13
size: .
D: .
J: TRBJ2-7
DNA: TGTGCCAGCAGCTTAGGGCGGCTCTCCTACGAGCAGTACTTC
CDR3: CASSLGRLSYEQYF

V: TRBV6-2/TRBV6-3
size: .
D: .
J: TRBJ1-5
DNA: TGTGCCAGCAGTTACCCCGGAGGGAATAGCAATCAGCCCCAGCATTTT
CDR3: CASSYPGGNSNQPQHF

V: TRBV5-1
size: few
D: .
J: TRBJ2-3
DNA: TGCGCCAGCCCCAGGGGCCCAATACCCACAGATACGCAGTATTTT
CDR3: CASPRGPIPTDTQYF

V: TRBV12-3/TRBV12-4
size: .
D: .
J: TRBJ2-1
DNA: TGTGCCAGCAGTTTAATAGCCCATGAGCAGTTCTTC
CDR3: CASSLIAHEQFF

V: TRBV27
size: few
D: .
J: TRBJ2-3
DNA: TGTGCCAGCAGTATCTTCCCGGGCGAGCCGCAGTATTTT
CDR3: CASSIFPGEPQYF

V: TRBV30
size: few
D: .
J: TRBJ1-6
DNA: TGTGCCTACCAGGGCGCGGGCTATAATTCACCCCTCCACTTT
CDR3: CAYQGAGYNSPLHF

V: TRBV27
size: .
D: .
J: TRBJ1-2
DNA: TGTGCCAGCAGTTTATCGCCCCTTAGAGGGGGGCCCTATGGCTACACCTTC
CDR3: CASSLSPLRGGPYGYTF

V: TRBV20-1
size: .
D: TRBD2
J: TRBJ2-4
DNA: TGCAGTGCTAGTAGCGGGGGTGTCAAAAACATTCAGTACTTC
CDR3: CSASSGGVKNIQYF

V: TRBV3-1
size: .
D: TRBD2
J: TRBJ2-3
DNA: TGTGCCAGCAGCCAGGTAGCGGGAGTAGGAGATACGCAGTATTTT
CDR3: CASSQVAGVGDTQYF

V: TRBV12-3/TRBV12-4
size: .
D: TRBD2
J: TRBJ2-3
DNA: TGTGCCAGCACCGGGGGGGGAAACACAGATACGCGGTATTTT
CDR3: CASTGGGNTDTRYF

V: TRBV27
size: few
D: TRBD1
J: TRBJ1-1
DNA: TGTGCCAGCAGAACGACAGGGATCACTGAAGCTTTCTTT
CDR3: CASRTTGITEAFF

V: TRBV5-1
size: many
D: .
J: TRBJ2-5
DNA: TGCGCCAGCAGCTCTCACGTCGGAGAGACCCAGTACTTC
CDR3: CASSSHVGETQYF

V: TRBV19
size: .
D: TRBD2
J: TRBJ2-7
DNA: TGTGCCAGTAGTATAGAACTAGCGGTCAACTCCTACGAGCAGTACTTC
CDR3: CASSIELAVNSYEQYF

V: TRBV9
size: .
D: TRBD1
J: TRBJ1-1
DNA: TGTGCCAGCAGCGTAGGTGCAGGGGGCCTGAACACTGAAGCTTTCTTT
CDR3: CASSVGAGGLNTEAFF

V: TRBV7-7
size: .
D: .
J: TRBJ1-5
DNA: TGTGCCAGCAGGAGACCCTATCAGCCCCAGCATTTT
CDR3: CASRRPYQPQHF

V: TRBV29-1
size: few
D: .
J: TRBJ1-2
DNA: TGCAGCGTTGAAGATGGAGGGGAAGGGATATTC
CDR3: CSVEDGGEGIF

V: TRBV14
size: many
D: .
J: TRBJ1-4
DNA: TGTGCCAGCAGCCTCTGGACAGCCTCAACTTATAATGAAAAACTGTTTTTT
CDR3: CASSLWTASTYNEKLFF

V: TRBV14
size: few
D: .
J: TRBJ2-6
DNA: TGTGCCAGCAGCCAAGGCAGCTCTGGGGCCAACGTCCTGACTTTC
CDR3: CASSQGSSGANVLTF

V: TRBV25-1
size: .
D: .
J: TRBJ2-7
DNA: TGTGCCAGCAGTGAATGGGGAAACTACGAGCAGTACTTC
CDR3: CASSEWGNYEQYF

V: TRBV7-2
size: few
D: TRBD1
J: TRBJ1-1
DNA: TGTGCCAGCAGCTTCTCAGGGGGTGGGAACACTGAAGCTTTCTTT
CDR3: CASSFSGGGNTEAFF

V: TRBV28
size: .
D: .
J: TRBJ2-3
DNA: TGTGCCAGCAGTTTGGACAGCTGGAGGAACTCAGATACGCAGTATTTT
CDR3: CASSLDSWRNSDTQYF

V: TRBV29-1
size: .
D: TRBD1
J: TRBJ2-4
DNA: TGCAGCGTCCGACAGGGGAATTTAGCCAAAAACATTCAGTACTTC
CDR3: CSVRQGNLAKNIQYF

V: TRBV12-3/TRBV12-4
size: many
D: .
J: TRBJ1-1
DNA: TGTGCCAGCAGTCTGCGACATGCGAACACTGAAGCTTTCTTT
CDR3: CASSLRHANTEAFF

V: TRBV7-2
size: .
D: TRBD2
J: TRBJ2-7
DNA: TGTGCCAGCAGCTTAAATAGCGGGAGGGGGTACGAGCAGTACTTC
CDR3: CASSLNSGRGYEQYF

V: TRBV2
size: .
D: TRBD1
J: TRBJ1-1
DNA: TGTGCCAGCAGACAGGGGGGGGAGAGAATTCGGGCTTTCTTT
CDR3: CASRQGGERIRAFF

V: TRBV6-2/TRBV6-3
size: .
D: .
J: TRBJ2-2
DNA: TGTGCCAGCAGTTCTAGCCGAACCGGGGAGCTGTTTTTT
CDR3: CASSSSRTGELFF

V: TRBV7-8
size: .
D: .
J: TRBJ2-2
DNA: TGTGCCAGCAGCTTAGAGGGGCGGGGAGGAGCGGACACCGGGGAGCTGTTTTTT
CDR3: CASSLEGRGGADTGELFF

V: TRBV27
size: .
D: TRBD1
J: TRBJ1-5
DNA: TGTGCCAGCAGTTTATGGGGGCAGGGGGTACAGCCCCAGCATTTT
CDR3: CASSLWGQGVQPQHF

V: TRBV13
size: few
D: TRBD2
J: TRBJ2-7
DNA: TGTGCCAGCAGCTTAGAGACTAGCGGCGTCGAGCAGTACTTC
CDR3: CASSLETSGVEQYF

V: TRBV20-1
size: many
D: .
J: TRBJ2-2
DNA: TGCAGTGCTAGTCTGACAGCATGGGACACCGGGGAGCTGTTTTTT
CDR3: CSASLTAWDTGELFF

V: TRBV14
size: few
D: .
J: TRBJ1-2
DNA: TGTGCCAGCAGCCAAGATAGGTGGGCTGGTGGCTACACCTTC
CDR3: CASSQDRWAGGYTF

V: TRBV14
size: few
D: .
J: TRBJ2-7
DNA: TGTGCCAGCAGCCAAGATCGTGGGACACTCGCCTACGAGCAGTACTTC
CDR3: CASSQDRGTLAYEQYF

V: TRBV7-8
size: .
D: .
J: TRBJ1-5
DNA: TGTGCCAGCAGCTTAAGCAGGGCTTATAGCAATCAGCCCCAGCATTTT
CDR3: CASSLSRAYSNQPQHF

V: TRBV12-3/TRBV12-4
size: .
D: .
J: TRBJ1-2
DNA: TGTGCCAGCAGTCCGGGGACCTTACCCTACTTC
CDR3: CASSPGTLPYF

V: TRBV12-3/TRBV12-4
size: few
D: .
J: TRBJ1-6
DNA: TGTGCCAGCAGTTTAGCGCTGAATTCACCCCTCCACTTT
CDR3: CASSLALNSPLHF